The next 12 T cell receptor beta chains were all read from a single sample in a study of T cell responses to AZD1222 COVID-19 vaccine. Profiling relied on immunoSEQ multiplex PCR, and the TCRdb table lists in-frame clones only, not all of them. In the table there are 95,000 to 110,000 clones, around 91% of which are singletons. The source material was peripheral blood, sampled on day 0 of AZD1222 vaccination. The source of these receptors is an adult in good health.

This clone is medium-sized within its sample. This chain links TRBV6-5 with TRBJ2-2; D unclear. From germline, CDR1 is MNHEY and CDR2 SVGAGI. The CDR3 runs 14 residues. Trimming cost V 8 bases and J 0 bases, with 10 bases left between them. The CDR3 nucleotides are TGTGCCAGCTGCCCGGCGACGAACACCGGGGAGCTGTTTTTT. Protein: CASCPATNTGELFF.

The CDR3, as DNA: TGTGCCAGCAGCGTAGCAGTTGGGGCCAACGTCCTGACTTTC. Its protein is CASSVAVGANVLTF. The chain combines TRBV9 with TRBJ2-6; D unresolved. The CDR3 loop spans 14 amino acids. Germline V lookup: CDR1 SGDLS, CDR2 YYNGEE. Trimming took 0 bases from V and 3 from J, leaving 4 bases between them. Full variable domain (rest looked up from reference TRBV9 and TRBJ2-6): DSGVTQTPKHLITATGQRVTLRCSPRSGDLSVYWYQQSLDQGLQFLIQYYNGEERAKGNILERFSAQQFPDLHSELNLSSLELGDSALYFCASSVAVGANVLTFGAGSRLTVL.

The sample holds a few counts of this clone. The chain has TRBV29-1 and TRBJ2-5; D is unresolved. The V end was cut by 8 bases, the J end by 1 base, with 11 bases between. The CDR3 consists of 12 residues. The V gene's germline CDR1 is SQVTM and CDR2 ANQGSEA. Here the CDR3 reads CSTRTVQETQYF. CDR3 DNA sequence: TGCAGCACTCGGACGGTCCAAGAGACCCAGTACTTC.

The rearrangement links TRBV5-1 to TRBJ2-1; 7 bases match TRBD1. CDR1 and CDR2 from the germline V gene are SGHRS and YFSETQ. There are 15 residues in the CDR3. Unmatched junction bases numbered 5, after V lost 0 bases and J lost 5 bases. CDR3 in DNA: TGCGCCAGCAGCTTGGTGGCAGGGGGTAACAATGAGCAGTTCTTC. Translated: CASSLVAGGNNEQFF. Full variable domain (missing parts from reference TRBV5-1 and TRBJ2-1): KAGVTQTPRYLIKTRGQQVTLSCSPISGHRSVSWYQQTPGQGLQFLFEYFSETQRNKGNFPGRFSGRQFSNSRSEMNVSTLELGDSALYLCASSLVAGGNNEQFFGPGTRLTVL.

The CDR3 DNA is TGTGCCAGCAGCTTAGTTGGGGCCAACGTCCTGACTTTC. It translates to CASSLVGANVLTF. The V gene is TRBV7-8, the J gene TRBJ2-6; D gene ambiguous. The CDR3 spans 13 residues. In germline, CDR1 is SGHVS, CDR2 FQNEAQ. V was cut by 1 base and J by 3 bases, with 1 base left in between.

The J gene is TRBJ2-2, the V gene TRBV28, with a tentative D call TRBD2 (5 bases). This CDR3 is built from 17 residues. V was trimmed by 5 bases and J by 4 bases, leaving 20 bases between them. The V gene's germline CDR1 is MDHEN and CDR2 SYDVKM. This chain's CDR3 is CASSPPRSSEATGELFF. CDR3 coding DNA: TGTGCCAGCAGTCCCCCGAGGAGTAGCGAGGCCACCGGGGAGCTGTTTTTT.

The chain combines TRBV19 with TRBJ2-1; D is perhaps TRBD1 (6 bases). The CDR3 covers 13 residues. Per the germline V gene, CDR1 is LNHDA and CDR2 is SQIVND (reference sequence). V lost 5 bases and J 7 bases, leaving 12 bases between the germline ends. CDR3 region: CASSPGQFNEQFF. The CDR3 coding sequence is TGTGCCAGTAGTCCAGGACAGTTTAATGAGCAGTTCTTC.

This chain connects TRBV11-2 to TRBJ2-7, with unresolved D. This CDR3 is built from 14 residues. V lost 5 bases to trimming and J lost 2 bases, with 13 bases between them. Germline V gene data show CDR1 as SGHAT and CDR2 as FQNNGV. The CDR3 DNA reads as TGTGCCAGCAGCCGAGGACGTTCAACCTACGAGCAGTACTTC. Its translation: CASSRGRSTYEQYF.

This chain links TRBV6-5 with TRBJ2-1, with 7 bases aligning to TRBD2. The CDR3 extends over 15 amino acids. CDR1 MNHEY and CDR2 SVGAGI come from the germline V gene. Unmatched junction bases numbered 9, after V lost 6 bases and J lost 4 bases. The chain's CDR3 is CASRTSSGPYNEQFF. CDR3 nucleotide sequence: TGTGCCAGCAGGACATCTAGCGGACCTTACAATGAGCAGTTCTTC.

The V and J genes are TRBV18 and TRBJ2-6, with 8 nucleotides matching TRBD1. J was trimmed by 0 bases and V by 3 bases; bases with no gene match: 4. Germline loops: CDR1 KGHSH, CDR2 LQKENI. This CDR3 has 17 amino acids. CDR3 region: CASSPLGQVSGANVLTF. For the CDR3, the DNA is TGTGCCAGCTCACCTCTGGGACAGGTCTCTGGGGCCAACGTCCTGACTTTC.

The chain employs TRBV6-1 and TRBJ1-2, with a tentative D call TRBD1 (5 bases). This CDR3 has 16 amino acids. The V end was cut by 2 bases, the J end by 3 bases, with 16 bases between. Germline V gene lookup returns CDR1 MNHNS and CDR2 SASEGT. CDR3 residues: CASSETPPGRDYGYTF. CDR3 DNA: TGTGCCAGCAGTGAAACCCCTCCAGGCAGGGACTATGGCTACACCTTC.

J is TRBJ1-1 and V is TRBV28, with 9 bases fitting TRBD1. Germline CDR1 MDHEN, CDR2 SYDVKM. The CDR3 runs 14 residues. V shed 6 bases and J 5 bases; nucleotides not matched to a gene: 7. CDR3 sequence (DNA): TGTGCCAGCAGGGAGACAGGGGGGAAAACTGAAGCTTTCTTT. Its protein product is CASRETGGKTEAFF.